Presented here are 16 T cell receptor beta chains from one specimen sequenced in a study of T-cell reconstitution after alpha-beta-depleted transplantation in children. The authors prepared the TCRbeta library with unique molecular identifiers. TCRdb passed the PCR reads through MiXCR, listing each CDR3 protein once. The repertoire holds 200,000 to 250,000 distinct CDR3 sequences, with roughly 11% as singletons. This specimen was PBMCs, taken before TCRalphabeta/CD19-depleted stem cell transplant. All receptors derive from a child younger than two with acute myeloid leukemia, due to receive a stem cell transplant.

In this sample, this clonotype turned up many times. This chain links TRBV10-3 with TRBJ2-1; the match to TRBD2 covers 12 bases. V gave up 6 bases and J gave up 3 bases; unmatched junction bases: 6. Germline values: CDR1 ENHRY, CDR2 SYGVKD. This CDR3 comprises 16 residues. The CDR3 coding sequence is TGTGCCATCAGAGGGACTAGCGGGCTGGTCTACAATGAGCAGTTCTTC. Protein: CAIRGTSGLVYNEQFF.

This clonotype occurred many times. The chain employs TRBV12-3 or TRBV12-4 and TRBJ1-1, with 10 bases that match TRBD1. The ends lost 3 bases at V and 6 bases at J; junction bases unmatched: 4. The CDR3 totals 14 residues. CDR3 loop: CASSLSGTGAEAFF. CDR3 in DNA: TGTGCCAGCAGTTTGTCCGGGACAGGGGCTGAAGCTTTCTTT.

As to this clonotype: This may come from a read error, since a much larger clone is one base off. The CDR3 loop reads CASSLEATSKMYNEQFF. The CDR3 DNA is TGCGCCAGCAGCTTGGAGGCGACTAGCAAGATGTACAATGAGCAGTTCTTC. V usage is TRBV5-1 and J usage is TRBJ2-1, with 7 nucleotides matching TRBD2. The CDR3 has 17 amino acids. Per germline, CDR1 SGHRS and CDR2 YFSETQ. V gave up 0 bases and J gave up 4 bases; unmatched junction bases: 10.

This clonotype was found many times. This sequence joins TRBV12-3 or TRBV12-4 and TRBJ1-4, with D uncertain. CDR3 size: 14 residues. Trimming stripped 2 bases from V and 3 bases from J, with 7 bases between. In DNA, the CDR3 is TGTGCCAGCAGTTTATATCGGTCTAATGAAAAACTGTTTTTT. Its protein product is CASSLYRSNEKLFF.

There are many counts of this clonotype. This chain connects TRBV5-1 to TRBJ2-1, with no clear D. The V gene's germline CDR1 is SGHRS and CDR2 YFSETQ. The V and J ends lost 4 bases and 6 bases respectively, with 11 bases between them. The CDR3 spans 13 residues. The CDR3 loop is CASSPPRVNEQFF. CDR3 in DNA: TGCGCCAGCAGCCCACCACGAGTCAATGAGCAGTTCTTC.

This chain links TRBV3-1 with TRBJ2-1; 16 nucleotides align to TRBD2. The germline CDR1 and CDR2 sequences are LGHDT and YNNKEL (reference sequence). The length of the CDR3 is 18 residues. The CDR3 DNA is TGTACCTGCAGTCCCGGGACTAGCGGGAGGGCCAAGTTCAATGAGCAGTTCTTC. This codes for CTCSPGTSGRAKFNEQFF.

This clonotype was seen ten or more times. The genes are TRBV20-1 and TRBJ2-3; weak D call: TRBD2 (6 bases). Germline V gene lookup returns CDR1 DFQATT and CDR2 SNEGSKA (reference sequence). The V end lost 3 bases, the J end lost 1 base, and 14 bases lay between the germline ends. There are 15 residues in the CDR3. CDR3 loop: CSARIPSVGTDTQYF. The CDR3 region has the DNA TGCAGTGCTAGGATCCCTAGCGTGGGCACAGATACGCAGTATTTT.

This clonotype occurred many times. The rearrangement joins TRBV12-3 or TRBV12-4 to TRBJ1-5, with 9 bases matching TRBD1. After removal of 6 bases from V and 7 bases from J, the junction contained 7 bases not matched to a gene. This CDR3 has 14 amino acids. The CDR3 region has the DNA TGTGCCAGCAGCCCCCGGGACAGGGTACAGCCCCAGCATTTT. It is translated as CASSPRDRVQPQHF.

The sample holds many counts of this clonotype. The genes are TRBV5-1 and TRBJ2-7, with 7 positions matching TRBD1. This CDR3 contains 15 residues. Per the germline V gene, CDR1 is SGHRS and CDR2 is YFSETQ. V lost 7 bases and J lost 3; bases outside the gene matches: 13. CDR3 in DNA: TGCGCCAGCGGATTTGGACAGGATGGGGGCTACGAGCAGTACTTC. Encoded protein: CASGFGQDGGYEQYF.

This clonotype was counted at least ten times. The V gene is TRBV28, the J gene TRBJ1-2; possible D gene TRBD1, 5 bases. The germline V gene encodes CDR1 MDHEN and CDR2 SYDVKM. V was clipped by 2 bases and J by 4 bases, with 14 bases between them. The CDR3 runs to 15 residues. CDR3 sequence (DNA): TGTGCCAGCAGTTTACTCGACAGAACGGGCTATGGCTACACCTTC. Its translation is CASSLLDRTGYGYTF.

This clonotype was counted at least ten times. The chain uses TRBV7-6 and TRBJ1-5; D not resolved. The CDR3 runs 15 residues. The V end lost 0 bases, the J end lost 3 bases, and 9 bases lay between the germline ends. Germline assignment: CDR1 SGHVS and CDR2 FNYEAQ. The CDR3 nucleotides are TGTGCCAGCAGCTTAGCTAGTGGCCTCAATCAGCCCCAGCATTTT. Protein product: CASSLASGLNQPQHF.

CDR3: CASSSSSTNEKLFF. The CDR3 DNA follows: TGTGCCAGCAGCTCGTCCTCAACTAATGAAAAACTGTTTTTT. The J gene is TRBJ1-4, the V gene TRBV11-2; D is undetermined. CDR3 length: 14 amino acids. V lost 4 bases and J 0 bases, leaving 6 bases between the germline ends. The germline gives CDR1 SGHAT, CDR2 FQNNGV.

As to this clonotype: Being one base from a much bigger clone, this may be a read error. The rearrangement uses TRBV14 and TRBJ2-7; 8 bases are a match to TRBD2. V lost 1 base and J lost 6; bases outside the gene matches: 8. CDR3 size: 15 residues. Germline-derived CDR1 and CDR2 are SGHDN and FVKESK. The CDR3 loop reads CASSQGSSGGSEQYF. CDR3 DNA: TGTGCCAGCAGCCAAGGGTCCAGCGGGGGAAGCGAGCAGTACTTC.

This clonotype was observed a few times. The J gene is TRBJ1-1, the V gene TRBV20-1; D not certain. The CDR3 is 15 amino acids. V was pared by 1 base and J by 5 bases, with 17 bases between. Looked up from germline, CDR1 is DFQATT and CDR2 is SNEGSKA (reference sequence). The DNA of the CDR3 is TGCAGTGCTAGAGTCTATGACGAAAGAAGAACTGAAGCTTTCTTT. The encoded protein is CSARVYDERRTEAFF.

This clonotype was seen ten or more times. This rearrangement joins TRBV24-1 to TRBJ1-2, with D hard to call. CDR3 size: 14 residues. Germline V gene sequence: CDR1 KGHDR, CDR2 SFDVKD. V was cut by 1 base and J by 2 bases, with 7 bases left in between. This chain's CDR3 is CATSDFEGNYGYTF. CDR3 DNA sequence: TGTGCCACCAGTGATTTCGAAGGGAACTATGGCTACACCTTC.

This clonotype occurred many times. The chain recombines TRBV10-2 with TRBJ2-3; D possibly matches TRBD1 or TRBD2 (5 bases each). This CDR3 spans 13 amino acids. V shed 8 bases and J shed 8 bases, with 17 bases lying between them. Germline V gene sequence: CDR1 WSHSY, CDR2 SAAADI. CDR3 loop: CASEARTQGTQYF. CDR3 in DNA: TGCGCCAGCGAGGCCAGGACTCAGGGTACGCAGTATTTT.